Each of the 9 T cell receptor beta chains below was sequenced from the same sample in a study of blood T cell repertoires in COVID-19. Assay: immunoSEQ multiplex PCR; the TCRdb copy retains only in-frame clones and omits some. The data show some 380,000 clones, with nearly 90% seen just once and 5% to 8.5% held by the top ten. The material sequenced was peripheral blood. The origin of the receptors is a man aged 18 to 29 with active or convalescent COVID-19.

V gene TRBV19 combines with J gene TRBJ2-3, with 11 bases fitting TRBD2. Trimming at V came to 2 bases and at J to 2 bases, leaving 9 bases not matched to a gene. This CDR3 contains 18 residues. Germline lookup yields CDR1 LNHDA and CDR2 SQIVND (reference sequence). CDR3 protein: CASSIPSGGLSLTDTQYF. DNA of the CDR3: TGTGCCAGTAGTATACCTAGCGGGGGGCTCAGCCTCACAGATACGCAGTATTTT.

This clone was counted once. The CDR3 sequence: CASSADRSGLGGYTF. CDR3 DNA sequence: TGTGCCAGCAGCGCCGACAGGTCGGGTCTAGGTGGCTACACCTTC. This chain joins TRBV2 and TRBJ1-2, with D maybe TRBD1 (6 bases). Germline CDR1 and CDR2: SNHLY and FYNNEI. Trimming removed 6 bases at V and 7 bases at J, with 21 bases between. The CDR3 has 15 residues.

The chain joins TRBV7-3 to TRBJ2-1, with 16 bases identical to TRBD2. V lost 5 bases, J lost 9 bases, and 7 bases stayed unmatched. This CDR3 region has 16 residues. Per the germline V gene, CDR1 is SGHTA and CDR2 is FQGTGA. The CDR3 nucleotides are TGTGCCAGCAGCCCCGGGACTAGCGGGAGGGCGAGTGAGCAGTTCTTC. Translating it yields CASSPGTSGRASEQFF.

The chain's CDR3 is CASSNRNNEQFF. CDR3 coding DNA: TGTGCCAGCAGTAACAGAAACAATGAGCAGTTCTTC. V gene TRBV11-3 combines with J gene TRBJ2-1; D gene uncertain. Germline V gene sequence: CDR1 SGHNT, CDR2 YENEEA. V lost 6 bases and J lost 5, with 8 bases in between. The CDR3 length is 12 residues. Complete variable domain (other parts from reference TRBV11-3 and TRBJ2-1): EAGVVQSPRYKIIEKKQPVAFWCNPISGHNTLYWYLQNLGQGPELLIRYENEEAVDDSQLPKDRFSAERLKGVDSTLKIQPAELGDSAVYLCASSNRNNEQFFGPGTRLTVL.

The genes are TRBV15 and TRBJ2-1, with 7 bases lining up with TRBD2. V trimming: 2 bases; J trimming: 1 base; junction bases outside the gene matches: 14. The CDR3 spans 19 residues. Germline values: CDR1 LNHNV, CDR2 YYDKDF (reference sequence). CDR3 loop: CATSRRSQAGVRSYNEQFF. In DNA form, the CDR3 reads TGTGCCACCAGCAGAAGGTCCCAGGCGGGAGTTAGGTCCTACAATGAGCAGTTCTTC.

This clone has a single count. The chain combines TRBV3-1 (or the pseudogene TRBV3-2) with TRBJ1-4; D perhaps matches TRBD1 (5 bases). CDR1 and CDR2 (germline): LGHDT, YNNKEL (reference sequence). With 2 bases removed from V and 3 bases from J, the gap between germline ends came to 13 bases. The CDR3 spans 16 residues. The CDR3: CASSQRFGRANEKLFF. DNA for the CDR3: TGTGCCAGCAGCCAAAGATTCGGCAGGGCTAATGAAAAACTGTTTTTT.

This clone was seen a few times. The V and J genes are TRBV5-1 and TRBJ2-3, with 10 bases lining up with TRBD2. Germline-derived CDR1 and CDR2 are SGHRS and YFSETQ. With V trimmed by 1 base and J by 6 bases, 2 bases remained unmatched. This CDR3 is 14 amino acids long. The CDR3 sequence is CASSLTTSGDTQYF. The CDR3 DNA is TGCGCCAGCAGCTTGACGACTAGCGGGGATACGCAGTATTTT.

This clone appeared once. V is TRBV28 and J is TRBJ1-1, with D hard to call. The V and J ends lost 10 bases and 1 base respectively, with 10 bases between them. The CDR3 is 12 residues long. The V gene's germline CDR1 is MDHEN and CDR2 SYDVKM. CDR3 sequence (DNA): TGTGCCACATCCCGGAGGAACACTGAAGCTTTCTTT. Amino acids: CATSRRNTEAFF.

CDR3 sequence reads: CSVEFAGGSYEQYF. The CDR3 DNA is TGCAGCGTTGAATTCGCGGGAGGATCCTACGAGCAGTACTTC. The chain couples TRBV29-1 to TRBJ2-7, with 8 bases matching TRBD2. V lost 2 bases and J lost 1; bases outside the gene matches: 4. This CDR3 has 14 residues. Germline values: CDR1 SQVTM, CDR2 ANQGSEA.